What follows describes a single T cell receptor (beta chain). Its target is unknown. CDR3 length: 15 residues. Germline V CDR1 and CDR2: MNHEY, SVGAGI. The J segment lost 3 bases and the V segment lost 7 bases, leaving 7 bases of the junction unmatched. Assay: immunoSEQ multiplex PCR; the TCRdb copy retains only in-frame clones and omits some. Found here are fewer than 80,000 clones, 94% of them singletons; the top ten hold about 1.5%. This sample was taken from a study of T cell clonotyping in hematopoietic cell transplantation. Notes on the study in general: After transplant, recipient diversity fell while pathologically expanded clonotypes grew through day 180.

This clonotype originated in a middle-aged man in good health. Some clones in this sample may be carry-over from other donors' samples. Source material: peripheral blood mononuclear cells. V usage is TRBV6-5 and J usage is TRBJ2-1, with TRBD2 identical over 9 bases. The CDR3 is CASNPTSGDYNEQFF. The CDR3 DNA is TGTGCCAGCAACCCGACTAGCGGAGACTACAATGAGCAGTTCTTC.